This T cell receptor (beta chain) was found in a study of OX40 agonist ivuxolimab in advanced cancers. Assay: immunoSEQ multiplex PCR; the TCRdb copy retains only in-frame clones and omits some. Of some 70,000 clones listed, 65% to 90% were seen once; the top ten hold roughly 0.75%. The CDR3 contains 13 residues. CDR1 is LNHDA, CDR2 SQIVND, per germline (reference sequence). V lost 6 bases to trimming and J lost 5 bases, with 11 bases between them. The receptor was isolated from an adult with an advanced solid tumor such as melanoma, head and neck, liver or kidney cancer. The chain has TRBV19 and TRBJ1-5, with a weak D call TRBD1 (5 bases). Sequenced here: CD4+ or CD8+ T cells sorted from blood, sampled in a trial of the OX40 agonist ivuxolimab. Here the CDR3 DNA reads TGTGCCAGTAGCGAGACAGATTATCAGCCCCAGCATTTT. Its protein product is CASSETDYQPQHF.